These 21 T cell receptor beta chains came from one sample sequenced in a study of metastatic and nonmetastatic thyroid tumors. Ahead of thyroid surgery, no patient had received treatment of any kind. TCRdb reprocessed the PCR reads via MiXCR. The repertoire holds about 53,000 clones, with approximately 22% as singletons. Sequencing was done on a sample of blood. The receptors here all came from a female donor with papillary thyroid cancer or a benign thyroid nodule (not recorded which). Some clones in this sample may be carry-over from other donors' samples.

The J gene is TRBJ2-7, the V gene TRBV24-1, with D possibly matching TRBD2 (6 bases). The V gene lost 8 bases and the J gene lost 3 bases, with 19 bases spanning the gap. Looked up from germline, CDR1 is KGHDR and CDR2 is SFDVKD. The CDR3 extends over 15 amino acids. This CDR3 reads CATTDSGRRCYEQYV. The CDR3 coding sequence is TGTGCCACCACAGATAGCGGTAGACGATGCTACGAGCAGTACGTC.

Ten or more counts support this clone. J is TRBJ2-7 and V is TRBV20-1; TRBD2 agrees at 10 bases. V lost 1 base, J lost 7 bases, and 10 bases stayed unmatched. CDR1 DFQATT and CDR2 SNEGSKA come from the germline V gene (reference sequence). The CDR3 is made up of 15 amino acids. The CDR3 bases are TGCAGTGCTAGAGTGTGGCTAGCGGGAGCCGGGGAGCAGTACTTC. Protein: CSARVWLAGAGEQYF.

This clone was recorded at least ten times. This chain uses TRBV5-1 with TRBJ2-3; 8 bases line up with TRBD1. Germline CDR1 SGHRS, CDR2 YFSETQ. The CDR3 consists of 14 residues. The junction had 2 bases not matched to a gene; V was cut back by 5 bases and J by 0 bases. The CDR3 here is CASRTGASTDTQYF. The CDR3 region has the DNA TGCGCCAGCAGGACAGGGGCCAGCACAGATACGCAGTATTTT.

At least ten counts were recorded for this clone. This chain connects TRBV3-1 to TRBJ1-4; TRBD1 matches 8 bases. The CDR3 extends over 17 amino acids. Looked up from germline, CDR1 is LGHDT and CDR2 is YNNKEL (reference sequence). After removal of 3 bases from V and 0 bases from J, the junction contained 6 bases not matched to a gene. In DNA form, the CDR3 reads TGTGCCAGCAGCCATCTGGACAGGGCTGCAACTAATGAAAAACTGTTTTTT. Translating it yields CASSHLDRAATNEKLFF.

This clone was observed at least ten times. The chain is built from TRBV30 and TRBJ1-2, with D perhaps TRBD1 (6 bases). Trimming removed 2 bases from V and 2 bases from J, with 9 bases in between. CDR3 length equals 13 residues. The germline gives CDR1 GTSNPN, CDR2 SVGIG (reference sequence). In nucleotides, the CDR3 is TGTGCCTGGAGTCCCAGGGGCAACTATGGCTACACCTTC. Amino acid sequence: CAWSPRGNYGYTF.

This clone was detected many times. This chain connects TRBV12-3 or TRBV12-4 to TRBJ2-5; D is ambiguous. The CDR3 spans 12 residues. With 2 bases removed from V and 4 bases from J, the gap between germline ends came to 5 bases. The CDR3: CASSLFGETQYF. As DNA, the CDR3 is TGTGCCAGCAGTTTATTCGGAGAGACCCAGTACTTC.

This clone was seen many times. The chain links TRBV6-1 to TRBJ2-7; TRBD1 agrees at 9 bases. V lost 2 bases, J lost 3 bases, and 5 bases stayed unmatched. The CDR3 is 15 residues long. The V gene's germline CDR1 is MNHNS and CDR2 SASEGT. The CDR3, as DNA: TGTGCCAGCAGTGAAACGCGGACAGGGGTCTACGAGCAGTACTTC. Amino acids: CASSETRTGVYEQYF.

This clone occurred many times. This sequence joins TRBV11-2 and TRBJ2-3; no clear D gene. Trimming took 2 bases from V and 6 from J, leaving 9 bases between them. Germline CDR1 SGHAT, CDR2 FQNNGV. The CDR3 is 13 residues long. The CDR3 loop is CASSLSRMDTQYF. Written as DNA, the CDR3 is TGTGCCAGCAGCTTAAGCCGGATGGATACGCAGTATTTT. Based on the CDR3 plus reference TRBV11-2 and TRBJ2-3, the full variable domain is EAGVAQSPRYKIIEKRQSVAFWCNPISGHATLYWYQQILGQGPKLLIQFQNNGVVDDSQLPKDRFSAERLKGVDSTLKIQPAKLEDSAVYLCASSLSRMDTQYFGPGTRLTVL.

This clone was seen ten or more times. This CDR3 is also generated by other DNA sequences in the sample. The rearrangement uses TRBV24-1 and TRBJ2-3; no firm D call. V was trimmed by 4 bases and J by 11 bases, leaving 12 bases between them. The CDR3 has 12 residues. The V gene's germline CDR1 is KGHDR and CDR2 SFDVKD. CDR3 amino acids: CATSEPVGVQYF. Here the CDR3 DNA reads TGTGCCACCAGTGAACCCGTCGGAGTGCAGTATTTT.

This clone was counted a few times. A much larger clone differs from this one at a single base, so this may be a read error. This CDR3 is missing its conserved last phenylalanine or tryptophan, likely due to a read error. This sequence joins TRBV15 and TRBJ2-6, with a possible D match to TRBD2 (5 bases). In germline, CDR1 is LNHNV, CDR2 YYDKDF (reference sequence). The length of the CDR3 is 18 residues. V dropped 6 bases and J dropped 0 bases, with 18 bases sitting between them. CDR3 DNA sequence: TGTGCCACCAGTGAGGGCTTCGGGCGTAACTCTGGGGCCAACGTCCTGACTTCC. Translation gives CATSEGFGRNSGANVLTS.

This clone is medium-sized (0.01 to 0.1%) within its sample. This chain uses TRBV7-2 with TRBJ1-2; D not certain. V dropped 2 bases and J dropped 4 bases, with 23 bases sitting between them. The CDR3 covers 18 residues. CDR1 and CDR2 from the germline V gene are SGHTA and FQGNSA. The CDR3 region is CASSLPLGRGFNGYGYTF. The DNA of the CDR3 is TGTGCCAGCAGCTTACCTTTGGGTAGAGGGTTTAACGGCTATGGCTACACCTTC. Supplemented by reference TRBV7-2 and TRBJ1-2, the full variable domain reads GAGVSQSPSNKVTEKGKDVELRCDPISGHTALYWYRQSLGQGLEFLIYFQGNSAPDKSGLPSDRFSAERTGGSVSTLTIQRTQQEDSAVYLCASSLPLGRGFNGYGYTFGSGTRLTVV.

This clone was recorded at least ten times. J is TRBJ2-7 and V is TRBV4-1; the match to TRBD2 covers 7 bases. The CDR3 contains 16 residues. Germline V gene sequence: CDR1 MGHRA, CDR2 YSYEKL. V shed 1 base, J shed 3 bases, and the junction held 9 bases outside the gene matches. The CDR3 region has the DNA TGCGCCAGCAGCCAAGCGGGAGGAGAAAAATACTACGAGCAGTACTTC. Translating gives CASSQAGGEKYYEQYF.

This clone has at least ten counts. The genes are TRBV6-5 and TRBJ2-7; D gene unclear. Germline V CDR1 and CDR2: MNHEY, SVGAGI. Trimming removed 0 bases at V and 4 bases at J, with 7 bases between. The CDR3 contains 13 residues. The CDR3 region is CASSYSSEYEQYF. The CDR3 bases are TGTGCCAGCAGTTACTCGTCAGAATACGAGCAGTACTTC.

Regarding this clone: The junction differs from germline at one of its ends, possibly a read error. The genes are TRBV11-3 and TRBJ1-1, with D uncertain. Germline assignment: CDR1 SGHNT and CDR2 YENEEA. The CDR3 is made up of 16 amino acids. CDR3 sequence reads: CASSLGRADHNTDAFF. Written as DNA, the CDR3 is TGTGCCAGCAGCTTAGGAAGGGCGGACCATAACACTGATGCTTTCTTT.

Many counts were recorded for this clone. V is TRBV11-1 and J is TRBJ2-7; TRBD2 matches 9 bases. The trim removed 7 bases at V and 2 bases at J, leaving 6 bases unmatched. This CDR3 has 14 amino acids. Germline V gives CDR1 SGHAT, CDR2 FQDESV (reference sequence). The CDR3 DNA reads TGTGCCAGCAAAGAGGGACTAGCTGCCTACGAGCAGTACTTC. Its translation: CASKEGLAAYEQYF. The variable domain in full, completed from reference TRBV11-1 and TRBJ2-7, reads EAEVAQSPRYKITEKSQAVAFWCDPISGHATLYWYRQILGQGPELLVQFQDESVVDDSQLPKDRFSAERLKGVDSTLKIQPAELGDSAMYLCASKEGLAAYEQYFGPGTRLTVT.

The table lists this clone with many counts. V usage is TRBV3-1 and J usage is TRBJ1-3; no definite D call. The germline V gene has CDR1 LGHDT and CDR2 YNNKEL (reference sequence). CDR3 size: 13 residues. V was clipped by 3 bases and J by 0 bases, with 3 bases between them. The CDR3, as DNA: TGTGCCAGCAGCCAGACCTCTGGAAACACCATATATTTT. Its protein product is CASSQTSGNTIYF.

This clone has at least ten counts. The rearrangement uses TRBV18 and TRBJ1-1; 9 positions match TRBD1. V lost 4 bases, J lost 1 base, and 1 base stayed unmatched. The CDR3 covers 14 residues. The V gene's germline CDR1 is KGHSH and CDR2 LQKENI. For the CDR3, the DNA is TGTGCCAGCTCACAGGGACAGGGGAACACTGAAGCTTTCTTT. Its protein product is CASSQGQGNTEAFF.

This clone was seen repeatedly, ten times or more. This rearrangement joins TRBV4-1 to TRBJ1-5; D gene ambiguous. There are 13 residues in the CDR3. The V end lost 4 bases, the J end lost 6 bases, and 10 bases lay between the germline ends. The germline CDR1 and CDR2 sequences are MGHRA and YSYEKL. The CDR3 sequence is CASSRARGQPQHF. The CDR3 coding sequence is TGCGCCAGCAGCCGGGCCCGGGGTCAGCCCCAGCATTTT.

The sample holds one count of this clone. CDR3 loop: CASSAFGGWSVYGYTF. In DNA form, the CDR3 reads TGTGCCAGCAGCGCCTTCGGGGGGTGGTCGGTCTATGGCTACACCTTC. The chain uses TRBV11-1 and TRBJ1-2; tentatively, D is TRBD1 (5 bases). CDR1 and CDR2 (germline): SGHAT, FQDESV (reference sequence). The length of the CDR3 is 16 residues. Trimming took off 5 bases at V and 4 bases at J, with 20 bases between the two ends.

This clone was picked up many times. The chain has TRBV28 and TRBJ1-4; D may be TRBD1 (5 bases). The CDR3 covers 14 residues. V lost 4 bases to trimming and J lost 10 bases, with 16 bases between them. Germline-derived CDR1 and CDR2 are MDHEN and SYDVKM. The CDR3 nucleotides read TGTGCCAGCAGTTACTCAGGGTGGGTTGGAAAACTGTTTTTT. It encodes CASSYSGWVGKLFF. The full variable domain, with the rest looked up from reference TRBV28 and TRBJ1-4, is DVKVTQSSRYLVKRTGEKVFLECVQDMDHENMFWYRQDPGLGLRLIYFSYDVKMKEKGDIPEGYSVSREKKERFSLILESASTNQTSMYLCASSYSGWVGKLFFGSGTQLSVL.

This clone was seen repeatedly, ten times or more. This chain joins TRBV6-1 and TRBJ1-2, with 10 nucleotides matching TRBD1. The V and J ends lost 10 bases and 2 bases, in that order; junction bases with no gene match: 10. The germline V gene has CDR1 MNHNS and CDR2 SASEGT. This CDR3 has 15 amino acids. The chain's CDR3 is CATRDRGRANYGYTF. In DNA form, the CDR3 reads TGTGCCACCCGGGACAGGGGAAGGGCGAACTATGGCTACACCTTC.